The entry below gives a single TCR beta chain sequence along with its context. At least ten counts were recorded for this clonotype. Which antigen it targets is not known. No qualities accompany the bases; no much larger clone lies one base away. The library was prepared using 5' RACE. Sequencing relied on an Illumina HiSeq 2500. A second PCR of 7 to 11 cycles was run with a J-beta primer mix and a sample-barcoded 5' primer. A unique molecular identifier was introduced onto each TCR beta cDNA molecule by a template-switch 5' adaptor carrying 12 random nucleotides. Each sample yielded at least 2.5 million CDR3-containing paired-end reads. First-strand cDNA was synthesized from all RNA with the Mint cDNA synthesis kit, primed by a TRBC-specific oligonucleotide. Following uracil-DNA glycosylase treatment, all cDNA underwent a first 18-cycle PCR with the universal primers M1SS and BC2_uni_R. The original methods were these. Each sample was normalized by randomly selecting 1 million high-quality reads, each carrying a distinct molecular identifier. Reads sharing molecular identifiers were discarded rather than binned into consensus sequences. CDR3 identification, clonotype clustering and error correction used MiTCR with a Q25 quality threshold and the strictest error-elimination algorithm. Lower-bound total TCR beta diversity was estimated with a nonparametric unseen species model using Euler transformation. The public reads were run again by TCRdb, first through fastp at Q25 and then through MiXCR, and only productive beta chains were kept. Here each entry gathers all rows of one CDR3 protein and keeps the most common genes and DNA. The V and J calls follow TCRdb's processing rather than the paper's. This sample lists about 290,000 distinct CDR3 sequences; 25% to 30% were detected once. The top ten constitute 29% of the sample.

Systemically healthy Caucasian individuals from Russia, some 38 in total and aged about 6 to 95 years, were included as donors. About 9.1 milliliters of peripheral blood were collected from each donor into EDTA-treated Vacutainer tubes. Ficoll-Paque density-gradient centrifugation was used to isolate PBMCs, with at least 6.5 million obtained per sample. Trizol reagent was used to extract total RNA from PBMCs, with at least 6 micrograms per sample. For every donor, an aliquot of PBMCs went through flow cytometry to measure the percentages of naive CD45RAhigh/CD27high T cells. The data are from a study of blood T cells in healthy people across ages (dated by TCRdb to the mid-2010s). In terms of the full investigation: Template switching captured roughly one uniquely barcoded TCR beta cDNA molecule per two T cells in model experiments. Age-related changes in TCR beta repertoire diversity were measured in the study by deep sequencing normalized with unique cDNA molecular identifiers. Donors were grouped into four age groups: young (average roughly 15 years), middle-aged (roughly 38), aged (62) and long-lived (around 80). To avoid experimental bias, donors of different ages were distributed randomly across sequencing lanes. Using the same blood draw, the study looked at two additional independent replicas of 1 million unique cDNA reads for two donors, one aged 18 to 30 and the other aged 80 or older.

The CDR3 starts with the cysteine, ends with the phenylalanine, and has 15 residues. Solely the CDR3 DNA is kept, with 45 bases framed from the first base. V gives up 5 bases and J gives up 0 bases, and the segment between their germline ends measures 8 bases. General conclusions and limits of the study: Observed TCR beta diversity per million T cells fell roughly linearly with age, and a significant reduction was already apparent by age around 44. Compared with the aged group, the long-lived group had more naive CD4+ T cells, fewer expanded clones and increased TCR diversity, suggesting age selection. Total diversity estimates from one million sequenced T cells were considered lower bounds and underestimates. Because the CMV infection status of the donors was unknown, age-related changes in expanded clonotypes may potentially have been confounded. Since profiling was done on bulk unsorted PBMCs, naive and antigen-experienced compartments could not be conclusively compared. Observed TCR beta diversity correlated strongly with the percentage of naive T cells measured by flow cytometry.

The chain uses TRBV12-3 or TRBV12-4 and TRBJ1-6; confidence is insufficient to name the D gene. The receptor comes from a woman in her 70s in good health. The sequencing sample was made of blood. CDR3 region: CASSTGSSYNSPLHF. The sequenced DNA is TGTGCCAGCAGTACGGGGAGCTCCTATAATTCACCCCTCCACTTT.